The T cell receptor (beta chain) under discussion was sequenced for a study of CD8 T cells in ankylosing spondylitis. V was clipped by 11 bases and J by 8 bases, with 18 bases between them. This CDR3 contains 12 residues. Study-wide findings and caveats: Reportedly, matched ankylosing spondylitis synovial fluid was significantly enriched for disease-linked clones.

MiXCR, applied by TCRdb to the 5' RACE reads, yields one record per CDR3 protein. The repertoire holds about 240,000 distinct CDR3 sequences, roughly 10% seen once, with around 6.5% in the top ten. The sample holds a few counts of this clonotype. Its specificity is unknown. This receptor was obtained from a male donor with ankylosing spondylitis or in good health (not recorded which). The material sequenced was blood, either unsorted or a sorted T cell fraction (not recorded which). The V gene is TRBV12-3 or TRBV12-4, the J gene TRBJ1-1, with D perhaps matching TRBD1 (6 bases). CDR3 residues: CASTGGAPEAFF. The CDR3 coding sequence is TGTGCCTCAACCGGGGGGGCCCCCGAAGCTTTCTTT.